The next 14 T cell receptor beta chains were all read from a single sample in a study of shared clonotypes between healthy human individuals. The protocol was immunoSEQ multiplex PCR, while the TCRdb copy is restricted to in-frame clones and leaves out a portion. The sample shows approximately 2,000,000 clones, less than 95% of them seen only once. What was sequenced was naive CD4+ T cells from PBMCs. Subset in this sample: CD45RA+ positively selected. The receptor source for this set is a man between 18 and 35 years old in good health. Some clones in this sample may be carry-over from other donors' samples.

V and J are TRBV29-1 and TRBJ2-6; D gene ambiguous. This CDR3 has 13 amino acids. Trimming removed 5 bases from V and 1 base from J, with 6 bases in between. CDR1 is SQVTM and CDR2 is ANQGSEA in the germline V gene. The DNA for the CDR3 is TGCAGCGTTCTAGTGTCTGGGGCCAACGTCCTGACTTTC. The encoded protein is CSVLVSGANVLTF.

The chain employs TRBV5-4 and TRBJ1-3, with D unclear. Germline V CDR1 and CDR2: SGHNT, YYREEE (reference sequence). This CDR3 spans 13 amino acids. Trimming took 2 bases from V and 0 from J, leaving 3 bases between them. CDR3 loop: CASSFRSGNTIYF. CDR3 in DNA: TGTGCCAGCAGCTTTCGCTCTGGAAACACCATATATTTT.

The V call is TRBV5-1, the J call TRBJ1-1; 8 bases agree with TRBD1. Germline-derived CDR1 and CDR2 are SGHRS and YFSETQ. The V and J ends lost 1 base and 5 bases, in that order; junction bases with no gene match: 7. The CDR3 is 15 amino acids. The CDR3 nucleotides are TGCGCCAGCAGCTTGACGGCAGGGGGCATTACTGAAGCTTTCTTT. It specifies CASSLTAGGITEAFF.

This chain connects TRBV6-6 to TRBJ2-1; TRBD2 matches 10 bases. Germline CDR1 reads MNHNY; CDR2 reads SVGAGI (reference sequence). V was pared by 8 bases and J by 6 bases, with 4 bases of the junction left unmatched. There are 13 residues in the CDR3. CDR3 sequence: CASEAGGPNEQFF. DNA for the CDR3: TGTGCCAGCGAAGCGGGAGGGCCCAATGAGCAGTTCTTC.

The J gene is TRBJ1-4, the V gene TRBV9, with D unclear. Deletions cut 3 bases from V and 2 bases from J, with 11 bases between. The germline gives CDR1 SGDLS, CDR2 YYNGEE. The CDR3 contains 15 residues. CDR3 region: CASSAQPGTNEKLFF. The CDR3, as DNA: TGTGCCAGCAGCGCGCAACCGGGTACTAATGAAAAACTGTTTTTT.

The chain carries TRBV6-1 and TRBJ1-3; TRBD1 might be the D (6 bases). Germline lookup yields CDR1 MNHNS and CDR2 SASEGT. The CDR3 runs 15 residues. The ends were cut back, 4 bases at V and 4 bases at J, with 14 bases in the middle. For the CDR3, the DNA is TGTGCCAGCAGTGTCCACAGGGCCGGGGGAAACACCATATATTTT. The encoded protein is CASSVHRAGGNTIYF.

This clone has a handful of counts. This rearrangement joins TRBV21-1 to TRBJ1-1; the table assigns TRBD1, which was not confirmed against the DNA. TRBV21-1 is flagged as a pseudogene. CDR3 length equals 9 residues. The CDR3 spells CASADPAFF. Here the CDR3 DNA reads TGTGCCAGCGCAGATCCAGCTTTCTTT.

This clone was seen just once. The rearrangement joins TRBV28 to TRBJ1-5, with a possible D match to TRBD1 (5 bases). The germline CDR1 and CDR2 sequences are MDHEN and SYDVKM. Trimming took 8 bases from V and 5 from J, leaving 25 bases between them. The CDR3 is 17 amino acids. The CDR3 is CASHPAGSFLHDQPQHF. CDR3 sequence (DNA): TGTGCCAGCCATCCCGCAGGGAGCTTTTTGCATGATCAGCCCCAGCATTTT.

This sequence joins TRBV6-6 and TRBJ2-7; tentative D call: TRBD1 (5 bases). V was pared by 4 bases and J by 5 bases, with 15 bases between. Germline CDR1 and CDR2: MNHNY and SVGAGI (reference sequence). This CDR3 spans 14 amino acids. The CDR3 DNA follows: TGTGCCAGCAGTTCCCCCTCAGGGTTCCACGAGCAGTACTTC. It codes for CASSSPSGFHEQYF.

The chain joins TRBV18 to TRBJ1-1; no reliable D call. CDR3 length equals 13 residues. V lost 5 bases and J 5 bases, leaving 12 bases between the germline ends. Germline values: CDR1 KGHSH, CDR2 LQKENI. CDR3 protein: CASSSGPGTEAFF. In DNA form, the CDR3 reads TGTGCCAGCTCATCAGGACCCGGTACTGAAGCTTTCTTT.

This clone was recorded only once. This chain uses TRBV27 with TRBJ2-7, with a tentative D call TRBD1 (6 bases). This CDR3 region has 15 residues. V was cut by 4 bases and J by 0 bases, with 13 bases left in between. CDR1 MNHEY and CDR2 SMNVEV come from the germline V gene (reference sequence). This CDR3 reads CASSSIKGDSYEQYF. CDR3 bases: TGTGCCAGCAGTTCGATCAAGGGGGACTCCTACGAGCAGTACTTC.

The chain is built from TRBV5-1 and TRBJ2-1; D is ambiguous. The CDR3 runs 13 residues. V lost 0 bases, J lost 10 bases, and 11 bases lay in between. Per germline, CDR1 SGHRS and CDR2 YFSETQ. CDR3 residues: CASSLGPTWEQFF. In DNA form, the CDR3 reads TGCGCCAGCAGCTTGGGCCCCACTTGGGAGCAGTTCTTC.

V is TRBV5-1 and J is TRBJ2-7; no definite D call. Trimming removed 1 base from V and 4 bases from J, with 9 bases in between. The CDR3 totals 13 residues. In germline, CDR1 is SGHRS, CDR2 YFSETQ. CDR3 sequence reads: CASSLNWGYEQYF. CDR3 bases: TGCGCCAGCAGCTTGAATTGGGGTTACGAGCAGTACTTC.

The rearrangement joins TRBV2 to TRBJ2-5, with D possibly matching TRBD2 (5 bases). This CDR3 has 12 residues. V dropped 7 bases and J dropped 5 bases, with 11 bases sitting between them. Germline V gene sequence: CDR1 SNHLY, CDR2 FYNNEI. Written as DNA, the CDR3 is TGTGCCAGCAAATTAGCGACTGAGACCCAGTACTTC. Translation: CASKLATETQYF.